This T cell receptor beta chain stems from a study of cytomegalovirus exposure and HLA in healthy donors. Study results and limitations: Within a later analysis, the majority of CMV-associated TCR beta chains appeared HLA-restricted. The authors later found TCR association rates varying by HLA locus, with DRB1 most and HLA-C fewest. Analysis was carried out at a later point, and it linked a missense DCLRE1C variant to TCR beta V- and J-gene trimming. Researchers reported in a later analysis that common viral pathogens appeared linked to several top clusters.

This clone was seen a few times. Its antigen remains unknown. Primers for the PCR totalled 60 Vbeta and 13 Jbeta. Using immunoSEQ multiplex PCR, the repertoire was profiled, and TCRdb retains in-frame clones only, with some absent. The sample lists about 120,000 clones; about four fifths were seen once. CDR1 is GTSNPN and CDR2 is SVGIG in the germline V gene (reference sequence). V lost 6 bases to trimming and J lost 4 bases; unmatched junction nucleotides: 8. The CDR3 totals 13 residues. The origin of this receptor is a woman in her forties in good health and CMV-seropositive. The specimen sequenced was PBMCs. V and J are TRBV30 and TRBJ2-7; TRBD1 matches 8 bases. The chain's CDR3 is CACPRGRGYEQYF. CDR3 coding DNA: TGTGCCTGTCCCAGGGGGCGAGGATACGAGCAGTACTTC. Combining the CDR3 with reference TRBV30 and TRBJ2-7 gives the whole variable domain SQTIHQWPATLVQPVGSPLSLECTVEGTSNPNLYWYRQAAGRGLQLLFYSVGIGQISSEVPQNLSASRPQDRQFILSSKKLLLSDSGFYLCACPRGRGYEQYFGPGTRLTVT.